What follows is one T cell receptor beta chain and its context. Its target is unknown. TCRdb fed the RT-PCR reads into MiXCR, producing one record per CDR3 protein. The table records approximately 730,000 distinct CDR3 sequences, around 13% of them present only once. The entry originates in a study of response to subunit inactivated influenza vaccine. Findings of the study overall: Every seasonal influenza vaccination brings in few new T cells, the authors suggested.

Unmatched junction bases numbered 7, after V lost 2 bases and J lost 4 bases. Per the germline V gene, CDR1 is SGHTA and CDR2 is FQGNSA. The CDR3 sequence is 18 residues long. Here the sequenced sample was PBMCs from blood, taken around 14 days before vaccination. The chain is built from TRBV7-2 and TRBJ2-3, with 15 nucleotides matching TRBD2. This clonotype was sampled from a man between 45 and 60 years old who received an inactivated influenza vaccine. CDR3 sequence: CASSLRPGLAGGSDTQYF. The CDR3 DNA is TGTGCCAGCAGCTTACGCCCGGGACTAGCGGGAGGTTCAGATACGCAGTATTTT.